Below, 32 T cell receptor beta chains from the same sample are listed, as sequenced in a study of blood T cell repertoires in COVID-19 (dated by TCRdb to the early 2020s). The library was obtained by the immunoSEQ multiplex PCR assay. Not all clones reach the TCRdb copy of this immuneACCESS table, which keeps in-frame sequences only. Checked studies attribute under half of the gap to unresolved V genes and leave the rest unexplained. The sample includes 200,000 to 250,000 clones, with about 87% observed a single time. 2.5% to 3% of the sample belongs to the ten largest clones. The sequencing sample was made of PBMCs or T cells enriched from blood (not recorded which). These receptors were collected from a young woman who had recovered from COVID-19.

This chain uses TRBV14 with TRBJ2-2; TRBD1 matches 7 bases. This CDR3 comprises 15 residues. V shed 1 base, J shed 6 bases, and the junction held 5 bases outside the gene matches. In germline, CDR1 is SGHDN, CDR2 FVKESK. The CDR3 nucleotides read TGTGCCAGCAGCCAAGGGAGACAGGGCGCCGGGGAGCTGTTTTTT. This codes for CASSQGRQGAGELFF.

This chain uses TRBV7-9 with TRBJ1-2, with TRBD1 matching 7 bases. With V trimmed by 2 bases and J by 3 bases, 3 bases remained unmatched. The CDR3 has 14 amino acids. In germline, CDR1 is SEHNR, CDR2 FQNEAQ (reference sequence). The CDR3, as DNA: TGTGCCAGCAGCTTAACAGGGGTGGACTATGGCTACACCTTC. As protein: CASSLTGVDYGYTF.

This clone was counted once. DNA of the CDR3: TGTGCCAGTAGTATAACAGGGGGCATGGGCACTGAAGCTTTCTTT. It translates to CASSITGGMGTEAFF. The chain links TRBV19 to TRBJ1-1; 9 bases are a match to TRBD1. The V gene's germline CDR1 is LNHDA and CDR2 SQIVND (reference sequence). V trimming: 2 bases; J trimming: 4 bases; junction bases outside the gene matches: 5. The CDR3 spans 15 residues.

The CDR3 DNA follows: TGTGCCAGCAGCTTGGAGACAGGGGTCAACACCATATATTTT. Protein sequence: CASSLETGVNTIYF. The chain carries TRBV7-8 and TRBJ1-3; 8 bases line up with TRBD1. This CDR3 contains 14 residues. Germline trimming cut 3 bases from V and 7 bases from J; bases unmatched to any gene: 5. Per germline, CDR1 SGHVS and CDR2 FQNEAQ.

This chain joins TRBV27 and TRBJ2-2; 9 nucleotides align to TRBD2. V shed 4 bases and J 2 bases; nucleotides not matched to a gene: 5. Germline V CDR1 and CDR2: MNHEY, SMNVEV (reference sequence). The CDR3 length is 16 residues. CDR3: CASSSAGGINTGELFF. In DNA, the CDR3 is TGTGCCAGCAGTTCGGCGGGGGGGATAAACACCGGGGAGCTGTTTTTT.

The chain couples TRBV2 to TRBJ2-3; D possibly corresponds to TRBD1 (6 bases). This CDR3 has 14 amino acids. The V gene's germline CDR1 is SNHLY and CDR2 FYNNEI. Trimming removed 8 bases from V and 4 bases from J, with 16 bases in between. The CDR3 protein is CASRQDVRADTQYF. For the CDR3, the DNA is TGTGCCAGCCGACAGGATGTGAGGGCAGATACGCAGTATTTT.

This clone appeared once. The chain carries TRBV1 and TRBJ1-4; the table gives TRBD1 as D, unverified against the DNA. TRBV1 has pseudogene status. CDR3 length: 15 residues. The CDR3 spells CTSSQEGGLREKLFF. The CDR3 bases are TGCACCAGCAGCCAGGAAGGGGGCTTACGGGAAAAACTGTTTTTT.

This chain uses TRBV4-3 with TRBJ2-2, with TRBD2 identical over 10 bases. After removal of 4 bases from V and 6 bases from J, the junction contained 5 bases not matched to a gene. Germline V lookup: CDR1 LGHNA, CDR2 YSLEER. The CDR3 length is 15 residues. Here the CDR3 reads CASSLRAGGPGELFF. The DNA for the CDR3 is TGCGCCAGCAGCCTGAGAGCGGGGGGGCCCGGGGAGCTGTTTTTT.

The rearrangement uses TRBV10-3 and TRBJ1-1, with D possibly matching TRBD1 (5 bases). This CDR3 has 13 amino acids. Trimming left V 8 bases short and J 8 bases short, with 18 bases between. Germline V gene sequence: CDR1 ENHRY, CDR2 SYGVKD. The DNA for the CDR3 is TGTGCCATCGGAAAAGACAGCGTGAGAGAAGCTTTCTTT. Encoded protein: CAIGKDSVREAFF.

The chain couples TRBV4-1 to TRBJ1-5, with a possible D match to TRBD1 (5 bases). In germline, CDR1 is MGHRA, CDR2 YSYEKL. V lost 5 bases and J 7 bases, leaving 15 bases between the germline ends. The CDR3 loop spans 14 amino acids. This CDR3 is CASSEGAFSQPQHF. CDR3 coding DNA: TGCGCCAGCAGCGAAGGGGCCTTTTCCCAGCCCCAGCATTTT.

This chain uses TRBV10-3 with TRBJ2-1; TRBD2 matches at 8 bases. With V trimmed by 3 bases and J by 3 bases, 10 bases remained unmatched. CDR1 ENHRY and CDR2 SYGVKD come from the germline V gene. The CDR3 consists of 17 residues. The CDR3 reads CAISDQGAGEIYNEQFF. CDR3 coding DNA: TGTGCCATCAGTGACCAGGGAGCGGGGGAAATCTACAATGAGCAGTTCTTC.

The chain carries TRBV7-6 and TRBJ2-1; D call uncertain. CDR1 is SGHVS, CDR2 FNYEAQ, per germline. The ends were cut back, 1 base at V and 9 bases at J, with 10 bases in the middle. This CDR3 spans 13 amino acids. In DNA form, the CDR3 reads TGTGCCAGCAGCTTAGGGGCCCTTAGTGAGCAGTTCTTC. This codes for CASSLGALSEQFF.

This clone turned up a few times. This chain uses TRBV19 with TRBJ1-1; D perhaps matches TRBD1 (5 bases). V lost 3 bases, J lost 4 bases, and 9 bases lay in between. There are 13 residues in the CDR3. In germline, CDR1 is LNHDA, CDR2 SQIVND (reference sequence). For the CDR3, the DNA is TGTGCCAGTAGTATGGCAGGGATCACTGAAGCTTTCTTT. As protein: CASSMAGITEAFF.

The chain joins TRBV7-6 to TRBJ1-1; D possibly corresponds to TRBD1 (5 bases). Germline CDR1 and CDR2: SGHVS and FNYEAQ. This CDR3 is built from 15 residues. V lost 3 bases and J lost 1, with 12 bases in between. The CDR3 is CASSLYGTPNTEAFF. The CDR3 bases are TGTGCCAGCAGCTTGTACGGGACTCCGAACACTGAAGCTTTCTTT.

This rearrangement joins TRBV21-1 to TRBJ2-1; the D call TRBD1 from the table was never checked on the DNA. TRBV21-1 is recorded as a pseudogene. The CDR3 is made up of 14 amino acids. In nucleotides, the CDR3 is TGTGCCAGCAGCAAAGGGGCAGGGGCAGGGGAGCAGTTCTTC. Its protein is CASSKGAGAGEQFF.

The chain joins TRBV27 to TRBJ1-6; the match to TRBD1 covers 7 bases. This CDR3 has 14 amino acids. The germline V gene encodes CDR1 MNHEY and CDR2 SMNVEV (reference sequence). The trim removed 5 bases at V and 5 bases at J, leaving 3 bases unmatched. The CDR3 coding sequence is TGTGCCAGCAGTCCCGGGACAGATAATTCACCCCTCCACTTT. Its protein product is CASSPGTDNSPLHF.

This clone has a handful of counts. The chain uses TRBV5-1 and TRBJ2-7; D perhaps matches TRBD1 (7 bases). Germline-derived CDR1 and CDR2 are SGHRS and YFSETQ. V was pared by 4 bases and J by 0 bases, with 11 bases between. The CDR3 spans 14 residues. As DNA, the CDR3 is TGCGCCAGCAGCCGGAGGGACAGCTCCTACGAGCAGTACTTC. This sequence encodes CASSRRDSSYEQYF.

J is TRBJ2-1 and V is TRBV4-2; TRBD2 matches 10 bases. V lost 0 bases, J lost 8 bases, and 7 bases stayed unmatched. Per the germline V gene, CDR1 is LGHNA and CDR2 is YNFKEQ. The length of the CDR3 is 16 residues. In DNA form, the CDR3 reads TGTGCCAGCAGCCAAGAGAGCGGGGGGGTCCGGTATGAGCAGTTCTTC. This translates into CASSQESGGVRYEQFF.

This rearrangement joins TRBV5-1 to TRBJ1-3; tentative D call: TRBD1 (6 bases). Germline loops: CDR1 SGHRS, CDR2 YFSETQ. V was trimmed by 4 bases and J by 0 bases, leaving 11 bases between them. CDR3 size: 15 residues. Here the CDR3 reads CASSPQGSSGNTIYF. The DNA for the CDR3 is TGCGCCAGCAGCCCACAGGGAAGCTCTGGAAACACCATATATTTT.

The chain is built from TRBV4-3 and TRBJ1-5; D possibly corresponds to TRBD1 (5 bases). The CDR3 sequence is 15 residues long. The V end lost 2 bases, the J end lost 4 bases, and 12 bases lay between the germline ends. Germline assignment: CDR1 LGHNA and CDR2 YSLEER. CDR3 in DNA: TGCGCCAGCAGCCAAACCACGGGGGGAAATCAGCCCCAGCATTTT. Its translation is CASSQTTGGNQPQHF.

This rearrangement joins TRBV9 to TRBJ2-2, with a weak D call TRBD1 (6 bases). CDR3 length: 16 amino acids. Deletions cut 0 bases from V and 1 base from J, with 10 bases between. Germline V gene sequence: CDR1 SGDLS, CDR2 YYNGEE. In DNA, the CDR3 is TGTGCCAGCAGCGTAGCAACAGGGAAGAACACCGGGGAGCTGTTTTTT. Translating gives CASSVATGKNTGELFF.

The chain couples TRBV6-4 to TRBJ2-5, with TRBD2 matching over 10 bases. The germline V gene has CDR1 MRHNA and CDR2 SNTAGT. The CDR3 totals 15 residues. V trimming: 2 bases; J trimming: 2 bases; junction bases outside the gene matches: 2. The CDR3 spells CASSDQRGGQETQYF. In DNA, the CDR3 is TGTGCCAGCAGTGACCAGCGGGGGGGTCAAGAGACCCAGTACTTC.

Written as DNA, the CDR3 is TGCGCCAGCAGCCAAGAGGGGGGACAGGTTAAAAATGAAAAACTGTTTTTT. Protein product: CASSQEGGQVKNEKLFF. The chain has TRBV4-3 and TRBJ1-4, with TRBD1 matching 8 bases. CDR1 is LGHNA, CDR2 YSLEER, per germline. V trimming: 0 bases; J trimming: 5 bases; junction bases outside the gene matches: 8. CDR3 length equals 17 residues.

The chain couples TRBV4-3 to TRBJ1-1; the match to TRBD1 covers 11 bases. Germline lookup yields CDR1 LGHNA and CDR2 YSLEER. The V gene end was trimmed by 1 base and the J gene end by 3 bases; junction bases not matched to a gene: 1. The CDR3 is made up of 15 amino acids. DNA of the CDR3: TGCGCCAGCAGCCAAGGGACAGGGGGCCACACTGAAGCTTTCTTT. Translating gives CASSQGTGGHTEAFF.

The chain couples TRBV9 to TRBJ1-2; the D is unclear. V was clipped by 0 bases and J by 10 bases, with 10 bases between them. In germline, CDR1 is SGDLS, CDR2 YYNGEE. This CDR3 spans 12 amino acids. CDR3 loop: CASSVAGSDYTF. CDR3 coding DNA: TGTGCCAGCAGCGTAGCTGGCAGTGACTACACCTTC.

V usage is TRBV9 and J usage is TRBJ1-4, with TRBD1 as a possible D gene (5 bases). CDR1 and CDR2 (germline): SGDLS, YYNGEE. The ends were cut back, 5 bases at V and 8 bases at J, with 16 bases in the middle. The CDR3 runs to 14 residues. Here the CDR3 DNA reads TGTGCCAGCAGTCCATCCGGGGGGAGAGAAAAACTGTTTTTT. This codes for CASSPSGGREKLFF.

As for this clone: At one boundary the junction diverges from the germline segment, which might be a read error. J is TRBJ1-5 and V is TRBV2; D perhaps matches TRBD1 (5 bases). The CDR3 sequence is 14 residues long. Germline-derived CDR1 and CDR2 are SNHLY and FYNNEI. CDR3 DNA sequence: TGTGCCAGCAGGGAAGGGGCAGGGAATGGGCCCCAGCATTTT. Protein: CASREGAGNGPQHF.

The chain carries TRBV6-5 and TRBJ2-1; D is undetermined. The V and J ends lost 6 bases and 10 bases respectively, with 10 bases between them. This CDR3 is built from 11 residues. Germline V gene sequence: CDR1 MNHEY, CDR2 SVGAGI. Here the CDR3 reads CASSRSREQFF. As DNA, the CDR3 is TGTGCCAGCAGCCGAAGTCGGGAGCAGTTCTTC.

This clone has just one count. The chain links TRBV7-9 to TRBJ2-1; D might be TRBD1 (6 bases). Germline CDR1 reads SEHNR; CDR2 reads FQNEAQ (reference sequence). The CDR3 contains 14 residues. Trimming shortened V by 0 bases and J by 8 bases, and 11 bases separated the two germline ends. This CDR3 reads CASSLASGVDEQFF. In DNA form, the CDR3 reads TGTGCCAGCAGCTTAGCGTCAGGGGTCGATGAGCAGTTCTTC.

V is TRBV19 and J is TRBJ1-5; no definite D call. Trimming removed 5 bases from V and 0 bases from J, with 11 bases in between. The CDR3 loop spans 15 amino acids. The germline V gene has CDR1 LNHDA and CDR2 SQIVND (reference sequence). Written as DNA, the CDR3 is TGTGCCAGTAGTGGATACAGCTATAGCAATCAGCCCCAGCATTTT. Residues: CASSGYSYSNQPQHF.

This clone turned up a few times. The same CDR3 can be traced to other DNA sequences in this sample. The chain uses TRBV5-6 and TRBJ2-3; 7 positions match TRBD2. The CDR3 has 15 amino acids. The V gene end was trimmed by 0 bases and the J gene end by 1 base; junction bases not matched to a gene: 2. The germline V gene encodes CDR1 SGHDT and CDR2 YYEEEE. The CDR3 DNA reads as TGTGCCAGCAGCTTGGTTGCGGGGGGCACAGATACGCAGTATTTT. This gives the protein CASSLVAGGTDTQYF.

The chain couples TRBV9 to TRBJ2-5, with 9 bases fitting TRBD1. V lost 0 bases, J lost 4 bases, and 13 bases stayed unmatched. The CDR3 has 18 residues. Germline CDR1 SGDLS, CDR2 YYNGEE. The chain's CDR3 is CASSVAADRGRWGETQYF. DNA of the CDR3: TGTGCCAGCAGCGTAGCGGCGGACAGGGGAAGGTGGGGAGAGACCCAGTACTTC. The variable domain in full, with the rest retrieved from reference TRBV9 and TRBJ2-5, is DSGVTQTPKHLITATGQRVTLRCSPRSGDLSVYWYQQSLDQGLQFLIQYYNGEERAKGNILERFSAQQFPDLHSELNLSSLELGDSALYFCASSVAADRGRWGETQYFGPGTRLLVL.